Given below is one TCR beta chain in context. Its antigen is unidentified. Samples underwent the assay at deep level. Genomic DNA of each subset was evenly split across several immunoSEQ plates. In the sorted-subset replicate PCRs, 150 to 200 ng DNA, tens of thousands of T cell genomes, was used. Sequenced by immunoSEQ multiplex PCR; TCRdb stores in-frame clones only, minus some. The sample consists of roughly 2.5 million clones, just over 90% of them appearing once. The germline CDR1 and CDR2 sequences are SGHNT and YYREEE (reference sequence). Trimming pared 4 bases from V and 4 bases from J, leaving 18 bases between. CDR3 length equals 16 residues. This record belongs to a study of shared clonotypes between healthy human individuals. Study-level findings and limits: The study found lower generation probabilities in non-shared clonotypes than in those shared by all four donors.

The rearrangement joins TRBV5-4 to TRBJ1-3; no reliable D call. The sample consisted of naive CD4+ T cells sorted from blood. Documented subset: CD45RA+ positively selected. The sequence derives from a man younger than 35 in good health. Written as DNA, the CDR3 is TGTGCCAGCAGCCACAGACGGGATACGGCGGGAAACACCATATATTTT. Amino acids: CASSHRRDTAGNTIYF. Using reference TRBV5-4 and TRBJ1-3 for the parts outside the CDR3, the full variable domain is ETGVTQSPTHLIKTRGQQVTLRCSSQSGHNTVSWYQQALGQGPQFIFQYYREEENGRGNFPPRFSGLQFPNYSSELNVNALELDDSALYLCASSHRRDTAGNTIYFGEGSWLTVV.